One T cell receptor beta chain is described in this entry. The CDR3 contains 14 residues. Germline lookup yields CDR1 LGHDT and CDR2 YNNKEL (reference sequence). V shed 3 bases, J shed 2 bases, and the junction held 1 base outside the gene matches. The sample comes from a study of blood T cell repertoires in COVID-19. Whole-study context: Acute-phase and convalescent COVID-19 samples originated in the United States, Italy and Spain. Sources were T cells, B-cell-depleted T cells, or PBMCs; the material itself was cDNA or gDNA.

As originally analysed: From reference gene primer amplification, estimates of nucleated cell counts were derived. Repertoires were generated with immunoSEQ multiplex PCR, while TCRdb's copy carries only in-frame clones and drops some. The D gene and trimming were derived from the DNA, and the V and J assignments and clone size from that table. The sample yields fewer than 500,000 clones, roughly 91% seen once. The source is a woman in her 30s with acute or convalescent COVID-19. The chain couples TRBV3-1 (or the pseudogene TRBV3-2) to TRBJ2-3; TRBD1 aligns across 8 bases. Material for sequencing was peripheral blood. CDR3 in amino acids: CASSQGQVTDTQYF. The CDR3 DNA reads TGTGCCAGCAGCCAGGGACAGGTCACAGATACGCAGTATTTT.